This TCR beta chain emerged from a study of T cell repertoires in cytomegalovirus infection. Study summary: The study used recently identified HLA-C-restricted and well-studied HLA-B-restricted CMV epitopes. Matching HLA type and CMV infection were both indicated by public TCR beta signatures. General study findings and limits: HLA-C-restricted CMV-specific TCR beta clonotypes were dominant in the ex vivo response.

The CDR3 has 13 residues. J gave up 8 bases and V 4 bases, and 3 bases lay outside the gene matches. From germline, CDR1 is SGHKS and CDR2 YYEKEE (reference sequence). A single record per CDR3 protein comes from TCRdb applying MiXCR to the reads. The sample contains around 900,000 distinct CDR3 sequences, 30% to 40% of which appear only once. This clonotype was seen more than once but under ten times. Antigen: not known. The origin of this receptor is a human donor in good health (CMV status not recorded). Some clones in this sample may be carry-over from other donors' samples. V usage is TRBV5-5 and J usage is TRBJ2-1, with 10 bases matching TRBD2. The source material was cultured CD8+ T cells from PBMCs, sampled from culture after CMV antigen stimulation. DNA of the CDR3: TGTGCCAGCAGCCTCGGACTAGCGGATGAGCAGTTCTTC. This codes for CASSLGLADEQFF.